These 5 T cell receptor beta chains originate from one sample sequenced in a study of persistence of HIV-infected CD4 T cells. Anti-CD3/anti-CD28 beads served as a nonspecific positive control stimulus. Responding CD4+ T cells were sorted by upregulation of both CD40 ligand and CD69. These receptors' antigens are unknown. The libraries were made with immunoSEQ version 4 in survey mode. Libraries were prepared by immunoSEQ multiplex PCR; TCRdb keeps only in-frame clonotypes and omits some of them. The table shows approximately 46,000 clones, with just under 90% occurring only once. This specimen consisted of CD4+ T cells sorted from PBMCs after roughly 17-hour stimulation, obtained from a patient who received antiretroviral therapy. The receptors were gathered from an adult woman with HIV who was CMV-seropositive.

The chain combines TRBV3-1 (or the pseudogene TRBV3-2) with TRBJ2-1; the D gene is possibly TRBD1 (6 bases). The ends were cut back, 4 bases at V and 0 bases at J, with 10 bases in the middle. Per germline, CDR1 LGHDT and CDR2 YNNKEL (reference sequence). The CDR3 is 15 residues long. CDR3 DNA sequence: TGTGCCAGCAGCCTCCGACAGGTCTCCTACAATGAGCAGTTCTTC. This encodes CASSLRQVSYNEQFF.

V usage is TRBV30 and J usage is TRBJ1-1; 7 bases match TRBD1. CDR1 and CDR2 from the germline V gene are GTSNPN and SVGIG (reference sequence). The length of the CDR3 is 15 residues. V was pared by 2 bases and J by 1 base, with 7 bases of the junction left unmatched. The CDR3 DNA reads TGTGCCTGGAGTTCCCTTGGACAGGCGAACACTGAAGCTTTCTTT. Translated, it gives CAWSSLGQANTEAFF. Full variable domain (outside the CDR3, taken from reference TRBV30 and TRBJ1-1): SQTIHQWPATLVQPVGSPLSLECTVEGTSNPNLYWYRQAAGRGLQLLFYSVGIGQISSEVPQNLSASRPQDRQFILSSKKLLLSDSGFYLCAWSSLGQANTEAFFGQGTRLTVV.

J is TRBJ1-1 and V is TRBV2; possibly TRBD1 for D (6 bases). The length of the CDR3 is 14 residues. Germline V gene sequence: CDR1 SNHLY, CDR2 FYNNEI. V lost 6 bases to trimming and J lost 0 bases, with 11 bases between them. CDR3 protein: CASRQDRLNTEAFF. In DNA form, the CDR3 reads TGTGCCAGCAGACAAGACAGGCTGAACACTGAAGCTTTCTTT. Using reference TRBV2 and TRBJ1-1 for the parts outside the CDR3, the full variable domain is EPEVTQTPSHQVTQMGQEVILRCVPISNHLYFYWYRQILGQKVEFLVSFYNNEISEKSEIFDDQFSVERPDGSNFTLKIRSTKLEDSAMYFCASRQDRLNTEAFFGQGTRLTVV.

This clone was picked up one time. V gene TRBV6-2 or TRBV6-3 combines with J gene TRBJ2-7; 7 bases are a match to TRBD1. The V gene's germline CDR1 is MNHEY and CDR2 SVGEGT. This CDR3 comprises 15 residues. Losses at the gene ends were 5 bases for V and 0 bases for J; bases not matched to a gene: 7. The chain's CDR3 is CASSDPGTASYEQYF. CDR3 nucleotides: TGTGCCAGCAGTGACCCCGGGACAGCCTCCTACGAGCAGTACTTC.

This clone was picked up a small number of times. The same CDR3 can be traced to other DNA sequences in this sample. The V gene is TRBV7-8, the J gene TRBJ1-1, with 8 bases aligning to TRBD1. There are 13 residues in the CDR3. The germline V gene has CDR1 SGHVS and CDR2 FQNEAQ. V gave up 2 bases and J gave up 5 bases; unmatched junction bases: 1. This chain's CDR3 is CASSLTGGTEAFF. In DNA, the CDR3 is TGTGCCAGCAGCTTAACAGGGGGAACTGAAGCTTTCTTT. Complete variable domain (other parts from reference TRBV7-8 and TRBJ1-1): GAGVSQSPRYKVAKRGQDVALRCDPISGHVSLFWYQQALGQGPEFLTYFQNEAQLDKSGLPSDRFFAERPEGSVSTLKIQRTQQEDSAVYLCASSLTGGTEAFFGQGTRLTVV.